The 3 T cell receptor beta chains listed next were all sequenced from one sample in a study of technical replicates of blood from a handful of donors. Method: immunoSEQ multiplex PCR; TCRdb's copy keeps in-frame clones and lacks some. This table has tens of thousands of clones, around 90% appearing once. The sequenced sample was T cells isolated from PBMCs. All receptors come from a human donor in good health.

This sequence joins TRBV7-8 and TRBJ1-3; a possible D gene is TRBD1 (5 bases). The CDR3 covers 16 residues. The germline gives CDR1 SGHVS, CDR2 FQNEAQ. V lost 1 base and J 0 bases, leaving 10 bases between the germline ends. The CDR3 sequence: CASSLVQTVSGNTIYF. The CDR3, as DNA: TGTGCCAGCAGCTTAGTCCAGACAGTCTCTGGAAACACCATATATTTT.

This rearrangement joins TRBV6-1 to TRBJ1-1; TRBD1 might be the D (6 bases). Germline V gene lookup returns CDR1 MNHNS and CDR2 SASEGT. The germline V and J ends were trimmed by 1 base and 0 bases, with 9 bases remaining between them. This CDR3 has 15 residues. This CDR3 is CASSEGTAMNTEAFF. CDR3 sequence (DNA): TGTGCCAGCAGTGAAGGGACAGCAATGAACACTGAAGCTTTCTTT.

As DNA, the CDR3 is TGTGCCAGCACTAAACGTAGGACAGGTCAAGAGACCCAGTACTTC. Amino acids: CASTKRRTGQETQYF. The rearrangement uses TRBV27 and TRBJ2-5; TRBD1 aligns across 7 bases. Germline CDR1 and CDR2: MNHEY and SMNVEV (reference sequence). The CDR3 covers 15 residues. V lost 7 bases and J lost 2; bases outside the gene matches: 10.